What follows are 23 T cell receptor beta chains derived from one specimen sequenced in a study of human T cells and chemical hapten exposure. TCRdb itself ran the RACE reads through MiXCR, one entry per CDR3 protein. The table has some 350,000 distinct CDR3 sequences, about 7% seen once. Time point given: patch test 1, 2 weeks after DPC sensitization. Treatment of the sample: therapeutic diphenylcyclopropenone sensitization with weekly scalp DPC. Sequencing used whole blood, obtained in connection with sensitization to the hapten diphenylcyclopropenone (DPC). These receptors all come from a woman between 18 and 29 years old with alopecia areata. Some clones in this sample may be carry-over from other donors' samples.

The V call is TRBV6-2 or TRBV6-3, the J call TRBJ1-1; 11 bases are a match to TRBD1. Germline V CDR1 and CDR2: MNHEY, SVGEGT. The CDR3 has 17 residues. With V trimmed by 2 bases and J by 1 base, 6 bases remained unmatched. CDR3 nucleotides: TGTGCCAGCAGTTACGGGGGACAGGGGGAGCAGAACACTGAAGCTTTCTTT. Its protein product is CASSYGGQGEQNTEAFF.

The chain employs TRBV7-9 and TRBJ1-6, with D maybe TRBD1 (5 bases). This CDR3 is 15 amino acids long. Trimming pared 7 bases from V and 7 bases from J, leaving 17 bases between. Germline V CDR1 and CDR2: SEHNR, FQNEAQ (reference sequence). The DNA for the CDR3 is TGTGCCAGCACCAAAGGGGAGGTCGCGAATTCACCCCTCCACTTT. Its protein product is CASTKGEVANSPLHF.

This clonotype turned up a few times. This rearrangement joins TRBV20-1 to TRBJ1-1; tentative D call: TRBD1 (5 bases). CDR3 length equals 11 residues. V lost 6 bases, J lost 6 bases, and 11 bases lay in between. The germline CDR1 and CDR2 sequences are DFQATT and SNEGSKA (reference sequence). This CDR3 reads CSAPQAAEAFF. The DNA of the CDR3 is TGCAGTGCGCCACAGGCGGCTGAAGCTTTCTTT.

Ten or more counts support this clonotype. CDR3 residues: CASSFTGESNGYTF. CDR3 sequence (DNA): TGTGCCAGCAGCTTCACGGGCGAGTCGAATGGCTACACCTTC. The V gene is TRBV7-3, the J gene TRBJ1-2; D is unresolved. The CDR3 consists of 14 residues. Germline CDR1 and CDR2: SGHTA and FQGTGA. V was cut by 3 bases and J by 6 bases, with 14 bases left in between.

The rearrangement joins TRBV20-1 to TRBJ2-7; 7 nucleotides line up with TRBD1. The CDR3 extends over 14 amino acids. Germline V lookup: CDR1 DFQATT, CDR2 SNEGSKA (reference sequence). With V trimmed by 6 bases and J by 2 bases, 10 bases remained unmatched. CDR3 sequence: CSAKDRTVAYEQYF. In nucleotides, the CDR3 is TGCAGTGCCAAGGACAGGACTGTAGCCTACGAGCAGTACTTC.

There are a few counts of this clonotype. The gene calls are TRBV3-1 and TRBJ2-5; TRBD2 matches at 10 bases. V was pared by 0 bases and J by 3 bases, with 4 bases of the junction left unmatched. Per the germline V gene, CDR1 is LGHDT and CDR2 is YNNKEL (reference sequence). This CDR3 has 16 amino acids. The CDR3 DNA sequence: TGTGCCAGCAGCCAAGAGGCTAGCGGGGGCGAAGAGACCCAGTACTTC. It yields the protein CASSQEASGGEETQYF.

This chain links TRBV6-2 or TRBV6-3 with TRBJ2-7, with 7 bases matching TRBD2. Germline trimming cut 5 bases from V and 3 bases from J; bases unmatched to any gene: 7. This CDR3 comprises 14 residues. Germline CDR1 and CDR2: MNHEY and SVGEGT. This CDR3 is CASSVPSGYYEQYF. The CDR3 nucleotides are TGTGCCAGCAGTGTTCCTAGCGGTTACTACGAGCAGTACTTC.

This clonotype was seen a few times. The chain has TRBV12-3 or TRBV12-4 and TRBJ1-1, with D unclear. The CDR3 is 13 amino acids. V was shortened by 7 bases and J by 2 bases, with 11 bases between the two germline ends. The CDR3 DNA follows: TGTGCCAGCATGCGGGCACTTAACACTGAAGCTTTCTTT. Protein product: CASMRALNTEAFF.

This clonotype was observed a handful of times. The chain has TRBV7-2 and TRBJ2-5, with D perhaps matching TRBD1 (6 bases). The germline CDR1 and CDR2 sequences are SGHTA and FQGNSA. The CDR3 has 15 residues. Trimming took 5 bases from V and 3 from J, leaving 16 bases between them. The CDR3 sequence: CASSPSRNREETQYF. The CDR3 DNA sequence: TGTGCCAGCAGCCCCTCCCGGAACAGGGAAGAGACCCAGTACTTC.

This clonotype was observed many times. The chain links TRBV5-1 to TRBJ2-4, with D maybe TRBD1 (6 bases). The ends were cut back, 1 base at V and 8 bases at J, with 13 bases in the middle. Germline loops: CDR1 SGHRS, CDR2 YFSETQ. The CDR3 is made up of 14 amino acids. The CDR3 here is CASSLMGAADIQYF. CDR3 DNA: TGCGCCAGCAGCTTGATGGGGGCAGCAGACATTCAGTACTTC.

This clonotype has a count of ten or more. V and J are TRBV6-5 and TRBJ2-3; 8 nucleotides align to TRBD1. Trimming removed 2 bases from V and 5 bases from J; junction bases left unmatched: 6. This CDR3 contains 15 residues. The germline gives CDR1 MNHEY, CDR2 SVGAGI. CDR3 sequence reads: CASSYEDRDLDTQYF. The DNA of the CDR3 is TGTGCCAGCAGTTACGAGGACAGGGATCTAGATACGCAGTATTTT.

The chain couples TRBV20-1 to TRBJ1-5; 7 bases line up with TRBD1. V gave up 6 bases and J gave up 1 base; unmatched junction bases: 6. In germline, CDR1 is DFQATT, CDR2 SNEGSKA (reference sequence). The CDR3 spans 14 residues. The CDR3 nucleotides are TGCAGTGCCCGCAGACAGGGAAGCAATCAGCCCCAGCATTTT. Its protein is CSARRQGSNQPQHF.

The table lists this clonotype with a few counts. The CDR3 here is CSVDDRDRGGRGYTF. CDR3 DNA sequence: TGCAGCGTTGACGACCGGGACAGGGGCGGTCGGGGCTACACCTTC. This chain joins TRBV29-1 and TRBJ1-2; TRBD1 matches at 10 bases. Trimming at V came to 3 bases and at J to 8 bases, leaving 12 bases not matched to a gene. The V gene's germline CDR1 is SQVTM and CDR2 ANQGSEA. The CDR3 has 15 amino acids.

Ten or more counts support this clonotype. The chain employs TRBV7-3 and TRBJ2-3; D not certain. This CDR3 has 13 amino acids. Germline V lookup: CDR1 SGHTA, CDR2 FQGTGA. V was trimmed by 4 bases and J by 0 bases, leaving 5 bases between them. CDR3 nucleotide sequence: TGTGCCAGCAGCTCTATTAGCACAGATACGCAGTATTTT. It yields the protein CASSSISTDTQYF.

This clonotype was recorded a few times. The CDR3 is CSARSRADTQYF. DNA for the CDR3: TGCAGTGCTAGATCCCGGGCAGATACGCAGTATTTT. The chain recombines TRBV20-1 with TRBJ2-3; D unresolved. The V and J ends lost 2 bases and 4 bases respectively, with 7 bases between them. CDR3 length equals 12 residues. Germline V gene data show CDR1 as DFQATT and CDR2 as SNEGSKA (reference sequence).

The chain employs TRBV20-1 and TRBJ2-7; perhaps TRBD1 as D (6 bases). Germline CDR1 DFQATT, CDR2 SNEGSKA (reference sequence). V lost 2 bases and J 3 bases, leaving 8 bases between the germline ends. CDR3 length: 12 residues. This CDR3 is CSARQDSYEQYF. The CDR3 DNA reads TGCAGTGCTAGACAGGACAGCTACGAGCAGTACTTC.

The CDR3 loop reads CASSESLGTASGEQYF. The CDR3, as DNA: TGTGCCAGCAGTGAATCACTAGGGACGGCCTCGGGAGAGCAGTACTTC. The chain is built from TRBV6-1 and TRBJ2-7; tentatively, D is TRBD1 or TRBD2 (5 bases each). Germline V gene sequence: CDR1 MNHNS, CDR2 SASEGT. This CDR3 has 16 amino acids. V lost 2 bases to trimming and J lost 7 bases, with 21 bases between them.

This clonotype showed up just a few times. The CDR3: CASSAPGSGNTIYF. CDR3 nucleotides: TGTGCCAGCAGTGCTCCAGGGTCTGGAAACACCATATATTTT. The V and J genes are TRBV25-1 and TRBJ1-3; weak D call: TRBD1 (5 bases). V gave up 4 bases and J gave up 1 base, with 8 bases separating them. Germline V lookup: CDR1 MGHDK, CDR2 SYGVNS. The CDR3 loop spans 14 amino acids.

The rearrangement links TRBV12-5 to TRBJ1-5, with TRBD1 matching 7 bases. Germline assignment: CDR1 LGHNT and CDR2 FRNRAP. The CDR3 is made up of 13 amino acids. The J segment lost 6 bases and the V segment lost 6 bases, leaving 5 bases of the junction unmatched. The CDR3 bases are TGTGCTAGTGGAAAGTCAGGGGGTCAGCCCCAGCATTTT. Amino acids: CASGKSGGQPQHF.

This clonotype was seen only a few times. This chain uses TRBV7-2 with TRBJ1-6, with D unclear. The CDR3 has 15 amino acids. Germline loops: CDR1 SGHTA, CDR2 FQGNSA. V lost 0 bases and J 0 bases, leaving 3 bases between the germline ends. DNA of the CDR3: TGTGCCAGCAGCTTAGCGCACTCCTATAATTCACCCCTCCACTTT. This codes for CASSLAHSYNSPLHF.

This clonotype has ten or more counts. V and J are TRBV5-1 and TRBJ2-2; D gene ambiguous. CDR3 size: 12 residues. Trimming took off 7 bases at V and 7 bases at J, with 11 bases between the two ends. Germline V gene data show CDR1 as SGHRS and CDR2 as YFSETQ. CDR3 coding DNA: TGCGCCAGCTCTTTAAGTAACGGGGAGCTGTTTTTT. Amino acids: CASSLSNGELFF.

The DNA of the CDR3 is TGTGCCAGCAGTCCCCAAGGGGGCGGCGGCTACACCTTC. This gives the protein CASSPQGGGGYTF. This chain uses TRBV27 with TRBJ1-2; 7 nucleotides match TRBD1. After removal of 5 bases from V and 8 bases from J, the junction contained 8 bases not matched to a gene. The CDR3 consists of 13 residues. Germline CDR1 reads MNHEY; CDR2 reads SMNVEV (reference sequence).

This clonotype came up a few times. This chain links TRBV6-5 with TRBJ2-7, with D hard to call. CDR1 MNHEY and CDR2 SVGAGI come from the germline V gene. The CDR3 spans 13 residues. Deletions cut 5 bases from V and 5 bases from J, with 13 bases between. Here the CDR3 DNA reads TGTGCCAGCAGTGGACGAAGTGGGAACGAGCAGTACTTC. Translated, it gives CASSGRSGNEQYF.